Listed below are T cell receptor beta chains from one sample, sequenced in a study of T-cell reconstitution after alpha-beta-depleted transplantation in children. TCRdb recomputed calls from the PCR reads with MiXCR, one row per CDR3 protein. Found here are roughly 500,000 distinct CDR3 sequences, 30% to 35% of them singletons; the top ten hold less than 2.5%. Sequenced material: PBMCs from the stem cell graft donor, taken from the stem cell graft. The origin of the receptors is a human donor who donated a stem cell graft to a child with aplastic anemia. CDR3s leave out the opening cysteine and the closing phenylalanine or tryptophan.

>TRBV6-2/TRBV6-3
ASSYAAGAKNIQY
>TRBV4-3
ASSQGQGLTNTEAF
>TRBV7-8
ASSPRVLGELF
>TRBV6-2/TRBV6-3
ASRDGYIGANVLT
>TRBV7-8
ASSWRNTEAF
>TRBV7-7
ASSFPGSNSPLH
>TRBV5-5
ASSSVAPKGEQY
>TRBV7-9
ASSLADRDRSQPQH
>TRBV10-3
AISASGATGELF
>TRBV12-3/TRBV12-4
ASSPWGQAINYGYT
>TRBV5-1
ASSSRGADGEAF
>TRBV7-6
ASSRGAGNEKLF
>TRBV25-1
ASSVGRLNEQY
>TRBV20-1
SAKKGWLDNSPLH
>TRBV6-5
ASSYSRVGGSNQPQH
>TRBV7-6
ASSPTGRPYEQY
>TRBV3-1
ASSRLSFRAGYNEQF
>TRBV5-5
ASSPQASGEAF
>TRBV6-2/TRBV6-3
ATTDWGEQF
>TRBV25-1
ASTTGMNTEAF
>TRBV9
ASSPRLAGDGELF
>TRBV6-6
ASSSGQMNTEAF
>TRBV27
ASSLGPPGAF
>TRBV7-2
ASQSGRAGNEQF
>TRBV7-2
ASSLEASNYNEQF
>TRBV7-9
ASSGGNEQY
>TRBV27
ASSLSTGWGTQY
>TRBV20-1
SARALAGAIKQY
>TRBV5-1
ASSSGLEGYEQY
>TRBV12-3/TRBV12-4
ASSQGATNEKLF
>TRBV12-3/TRBV12-4
ASGGLAGGETQY
>TRBV5-1
ASSLGGVSQPQH
>TRBV9
ASSVEGNNEQF
>TRBV5-5
ASSLESSGVNEQF
>TRBV7-2
ASSLHNHNSPLH
>TRBV30
AWSVSALTGELF
>TRBV30
AWSIPGPSYEQY
>TRBV7-9
ASRTGGPHTQY
>TRBV7-2
ASSLAWGRDQPQH
>TRBV29-1
SVEVAGGYEQY
>TRBV9
ASSVEPSCGNTIY
>TRBV24-1
ATSDSPASYEQF
>TRBV9
ASSTSVADTQY
>TRBV6-5
ASSYNGLTEAF
>TRBV29-1
SVAQGFTDTQY
>TRBV7-2
ASIKMGGTSRANVLT
>TRBV9
ASSVGGLATYNEQF
>TRBV13
ASSWGLAGGAISYNEQF
>TRBV5-6
ASSSESGEETQY
>TRBV5-1
ASSVGGQESNQPQH
>TRBV7-8
ASSFRETGAHEQF
>TRBV11-2
ASSLDIIAKNIQY
>TRBV18
ASSPVQGAETQY